The 5 T cell receptor beta chains below were found in one sample sequenced in a study of early T cells in non-severe SARS-CoV-2 infection. One entry per CDR3 protein results from TCRdb running MiXCR on the 5' RACE reads. The sample shows some 40,000 distinct CDR3 sequences, approximately 4.6% of them seen only once. The specimen sequenced was whole blood. The source of these receptors is an adult who was a healthcare worker with PCR-confirmed SARS-CoV-2 infection or an uninfected control (not recorded which).

The V gene is TRBV24-1, the J gene TRBJ1-5, with D perhaps TRBD1 (6 bases). V dropped 11 bases and J dropped 7 bases, with 14 bases sitting between them. Germline V lookup: CDR1 KGHDR, CDR2 SFDVKD. This CDR3 is 12 amino acids long. CDR3 sequence (DNA): TGTGCCAACTTACAGGGTTTCCAGCCCCAGCATTTT. Translation: CANLQGFQPQHF.

There are many counts of this clonotype. The chain combines TRBV5-1 with TRBJ1-6; D unclear. Germline V gene sequence: CDR1 SGHRS, CDR2 YFSETQ. The CDR3 spans 15 residues. Trimming took 3 bases from V and 7 from J, leaving 14 bases between them. In DNA, the CDR3 is TGCGCCAGCAGCTCTAGGGCTATCTGGAATTCACCCCTCCACTTT. It translates to CASSSRAIWNSPLHF.

Ten or more counts support this clonotype. The V call is TRBV10-2, the J call TRBJ2-1; 13 bases are shared with TRBD2. V was clipped by 5 bases and J by 1 base; unmatched bases: 5. The CDR3 is 17 amino acids. Germline V CDR1 and CDR2: WSHSY, SAAADI. CDR3 sequence: CASSFGLAGASYNEQFF. In nucleotides, the CDR3 is TGCGCCAGCAGTTTTGGACTAGCGGGGGCGTCCTACAATGAGCAGTTCTTC.

Only a few counts were recorded for this clonotype. This rearrangement joins TRBV12-3 or TRBV12-4 to TRBJ2-3, with D possibly matching TRBD2 (5 bases). The CDR3 has 14 residues. The ends were cut back, 1 base at V and 9 bases at J, with 14 bases in the middle. The CDR3 loop is CASSLENVGGTQYF. Here the CDR3 DNA reads TGTGCCAGCAGTTTAGAAAACGTAGGAGGAACGCAGTATTTT.

The table lists this clonotype with many counts. V is TRBV9 and J is TRBJ2-3, with 12 nucleotides matching TRBD2. The CDR3 loop spans 19 amino acids. Germline assignment: CDR1 SGDLS and CDR2 YYNGEE. Trimming at V came to 3 bases and at J to 6 bases, leaving 17 bases not matched to a gene. The DNA for the CDR3 is TGTGCCAGCAGCGCAACATCCTCTCTAGCGGGGGGGCCGGGTGATACGCAGTATTTT. This sequence encodes CASSATSSLAGGPGDTQYF.